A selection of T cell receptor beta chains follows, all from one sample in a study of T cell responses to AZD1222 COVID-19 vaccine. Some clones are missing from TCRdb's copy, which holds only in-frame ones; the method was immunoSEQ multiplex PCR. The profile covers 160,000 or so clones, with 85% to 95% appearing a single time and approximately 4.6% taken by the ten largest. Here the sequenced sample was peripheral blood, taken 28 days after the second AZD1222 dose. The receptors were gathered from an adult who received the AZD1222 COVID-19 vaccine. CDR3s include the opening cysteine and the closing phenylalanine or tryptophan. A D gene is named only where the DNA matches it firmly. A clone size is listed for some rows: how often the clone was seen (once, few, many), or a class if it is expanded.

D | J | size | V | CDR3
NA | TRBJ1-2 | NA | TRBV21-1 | CASSKEGTVNYGYTF
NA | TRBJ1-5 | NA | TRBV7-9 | CASSLTASNQPQHF
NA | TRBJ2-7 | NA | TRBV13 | CASSLGRASSYEQYF
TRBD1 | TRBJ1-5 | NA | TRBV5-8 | CASSLGQGKGQPQHF
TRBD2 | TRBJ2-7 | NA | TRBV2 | CASSGGGIRTPEQYF
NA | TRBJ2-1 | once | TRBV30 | CAWSPGGGYEQFF
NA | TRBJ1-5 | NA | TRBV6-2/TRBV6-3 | CASSYRERYVLEPQHF
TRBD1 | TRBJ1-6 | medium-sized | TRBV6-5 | CASSDREQSPLHF
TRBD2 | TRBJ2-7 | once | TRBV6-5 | CASRDYQDHEQYF
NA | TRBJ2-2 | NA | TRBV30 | CAWRPLRGTGELFF
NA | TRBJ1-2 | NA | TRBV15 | CATSSQDKFGYTF
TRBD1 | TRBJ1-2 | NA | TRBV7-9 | CASSKGDRSNYGYTF
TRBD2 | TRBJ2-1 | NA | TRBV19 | CASTPYGLAGANEQFF
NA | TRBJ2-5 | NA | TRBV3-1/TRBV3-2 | CASSFGPETQYF
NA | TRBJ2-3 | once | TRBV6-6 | CASSSSQADTQYF
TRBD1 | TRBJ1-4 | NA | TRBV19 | CASSTTGNRGEKLFF